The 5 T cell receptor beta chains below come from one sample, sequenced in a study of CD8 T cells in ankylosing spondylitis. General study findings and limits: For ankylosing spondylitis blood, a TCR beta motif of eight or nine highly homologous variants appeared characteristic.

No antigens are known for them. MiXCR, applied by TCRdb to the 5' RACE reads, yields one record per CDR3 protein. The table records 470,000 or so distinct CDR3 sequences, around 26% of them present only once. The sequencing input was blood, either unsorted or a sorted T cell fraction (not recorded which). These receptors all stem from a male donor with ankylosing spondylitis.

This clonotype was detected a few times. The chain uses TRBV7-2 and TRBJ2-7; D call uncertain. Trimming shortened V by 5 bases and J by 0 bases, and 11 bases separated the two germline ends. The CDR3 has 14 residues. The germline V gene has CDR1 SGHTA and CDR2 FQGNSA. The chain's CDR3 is CASSVGYSSYEQYV. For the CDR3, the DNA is TGTGCCAGCAGCGTCGGCTACAGCTCCTACGAGCAGTACGTC.

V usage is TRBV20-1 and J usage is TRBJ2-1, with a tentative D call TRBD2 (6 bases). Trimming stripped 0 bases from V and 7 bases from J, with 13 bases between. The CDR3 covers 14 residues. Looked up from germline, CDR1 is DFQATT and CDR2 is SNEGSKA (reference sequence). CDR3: CSARDLALGNEQFF. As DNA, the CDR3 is TGCAGTGCTAGAGACCTAGCGTTGGGAAATGAGCAGTTCTTC.

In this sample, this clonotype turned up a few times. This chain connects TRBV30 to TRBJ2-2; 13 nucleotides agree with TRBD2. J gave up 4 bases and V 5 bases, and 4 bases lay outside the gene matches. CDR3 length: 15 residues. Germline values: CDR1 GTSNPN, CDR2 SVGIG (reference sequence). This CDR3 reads CAWGGLAGVTGELFF. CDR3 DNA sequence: TGTGCCTGGGGCGGACTAGCGGGGGTCACCGGGGAGCTGTTTTTT.

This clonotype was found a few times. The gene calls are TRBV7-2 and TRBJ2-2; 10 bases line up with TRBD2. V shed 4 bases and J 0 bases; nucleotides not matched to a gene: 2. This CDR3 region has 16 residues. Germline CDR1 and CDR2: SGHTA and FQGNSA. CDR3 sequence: CASSSLAGANTGELFF. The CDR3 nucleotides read TGTGCCAGCAGCTCCCTAGCGGGGGCGAACACCGGGGAGCTGTTTTTT.

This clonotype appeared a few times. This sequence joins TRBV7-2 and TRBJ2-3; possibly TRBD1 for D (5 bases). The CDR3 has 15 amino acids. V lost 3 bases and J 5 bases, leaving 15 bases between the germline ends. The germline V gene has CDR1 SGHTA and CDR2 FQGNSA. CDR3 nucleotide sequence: TGTGCCAGCAGCTTTTTAGGGGCAGGAATAGATACGCAGTATTTT. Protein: CASSFLGAGIDTQYF. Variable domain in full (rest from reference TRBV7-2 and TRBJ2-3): GAGVSQSPSNKVTEKGKDVELRCDPISGHTALYWYRQSLGQGLEFLIYFQGNSAPDKSGLPSDRFSAERTGGSVSTLTIQRTQQEDSAVYLCASSFLGAGIDTQYFGPGTRLTVL.